This TCR beta chain was obtained from a study of blood T cell repertoires in COVID-19. Study at large: Researchers got acute and convalescent COVID-19 samples from the United States, Italy and Spain. In each case, the material was cDNA or gDNA derived from T cells, B-cell-depleted T cells, or PBMCs.

Comment on this clone: An end of the junction differs from the germline gene, which may be a read error.

The CDR3 contains 13 residues. Germline-derived CDR1 and CDR2 are MNHNS and SASEGT. Clones were read by immunoSEQ multiplex PCR, and TCRdb kept only the in-frame ones, dropping some. The sample has under 300,000 clones; approximately 90% are singletons. Sequencing input: PBMCs or T cells enriched from blood (not recorded which). This chain links TRBV6-1 with TRBJ1-1; possibly TRBD1 for D (5 bases). The clonotype was recovered from a woman in her forties with acute COVID-19. CDR3 in amino acids: CASSERGGNNRIF. The CDR3, as DNA: TGTGCCAGCAGTGAACGGGGAGGGAATAACAGGATCTTT.